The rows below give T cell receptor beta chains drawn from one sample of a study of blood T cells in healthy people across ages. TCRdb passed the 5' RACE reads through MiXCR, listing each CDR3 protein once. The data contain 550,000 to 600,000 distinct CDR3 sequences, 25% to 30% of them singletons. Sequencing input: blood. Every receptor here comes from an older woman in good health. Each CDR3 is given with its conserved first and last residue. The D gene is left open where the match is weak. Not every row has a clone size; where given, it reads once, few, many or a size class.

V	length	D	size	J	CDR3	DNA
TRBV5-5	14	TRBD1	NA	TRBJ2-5	CASRWAGGKETQYF	TGTGCCAGCAGGTGGGCAGGGGGTAAAGAGACCCAGTACTTC
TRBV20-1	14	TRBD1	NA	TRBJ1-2	CSAARTGLSYGYTF	TGCAGTGCTGCACGGACAGGGCTAAGCTATGGCTACACCTTC
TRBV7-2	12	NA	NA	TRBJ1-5	CASSWGDQPQHF	TGTGCCAGCAGTTGGGGGGATCAACCCCAGCATTTT
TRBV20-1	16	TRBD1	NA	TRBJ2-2	CSARERGRGLTGELFF	TGCAGTGCTAGAGAGCGGGGCAGGGGGCTCACCGGGGAGCTGTTTTTT
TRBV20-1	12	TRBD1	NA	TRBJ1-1	CSAISGGPEAFF	TGCAGTGCTATCTCAGGGGGGCCTGAAGCTTTCTTT
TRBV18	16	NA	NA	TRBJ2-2	CASSLVAGSNTGELFF	TGTGCCAGCTCACTAGTGGCGGGGTCGAACACCGGGGAGCTGTTTTTT
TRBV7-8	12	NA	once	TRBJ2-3	CASSSGRATQYF	TGTGCCAGCAGCTCAGGGAGAGCTACGCAGTATTTT
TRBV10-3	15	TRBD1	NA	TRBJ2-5	CAISSGQGAKETQYF	TGTGCCATCAGTTCGGGACAGGGGGCCAAGGAGACCCAGTACTTC
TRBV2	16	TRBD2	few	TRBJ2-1	CASSEGPGGSYNEQFF	TGTGCCAGCAGTGAAGGGCCGGGGGGCTCCTACAATGAGCAGTTCTTC
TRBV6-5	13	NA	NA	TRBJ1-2	CASRTPGTYGYTF	TGTGCCAGCAGAACGCCGGGAACCTATGGCTACACCTTC
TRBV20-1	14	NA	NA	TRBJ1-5	CSASPPGSNQPQHF	TGCAGTGCTAGTCCCCCAGGTAGCAATCAGCCCCAGCATTTT
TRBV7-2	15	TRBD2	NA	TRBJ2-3	CASSWPTSGTDTQYF	TGTGCCAGCAGCTGGCCGACTAGCGGCACAGATACGCAGTATTTT
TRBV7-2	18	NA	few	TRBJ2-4	CASSSRSPSDLAKNIQYF	TGTGCCAGCAGCTCCCGGTCACCATCAGACCTAGCCAAAAACATTCAGTACTTC
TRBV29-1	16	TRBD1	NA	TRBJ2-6	CSVDGTGPSGANVLTF	TGCAGCGTTGATGGGACAGGCCCCTCTGGGGCCAACGTCCTGACTTTC
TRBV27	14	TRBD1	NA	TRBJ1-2	CASSPLTGGHGYTF	TGTGCCAGCAGTCCCCTGACAGGGGGCCATGGCTACACCTTC
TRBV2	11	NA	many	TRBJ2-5	CASSEGETQYF	TGTGCCAGCAGTGAGGGAGAGACCCAGTACTTC
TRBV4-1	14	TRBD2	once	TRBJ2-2	CASRLAGGAGELFF	TGCGCCAGCAGACTAGCGGGGGGGGCCGGGGAGCTGTTTTTT
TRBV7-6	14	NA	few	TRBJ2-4	CASSLAPGENIQYF	TGTGCCAGCAGCTTAGCGCCGGGCGAAAACATTCAGTACTTC
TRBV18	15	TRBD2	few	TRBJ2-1	CASSPPTSAWNEQFF	TGTGCCAGCTCACCACCAACTAGCGCGTGGAATGAGCAGTTCTTC
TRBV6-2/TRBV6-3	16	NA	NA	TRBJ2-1	CASSYGFGGLYNEQFF	TGTGCCAGCAGTTACGGGTTCGGGGGGCTTTACAATGAGCAGTTCTTC
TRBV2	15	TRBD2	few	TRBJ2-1	CASSVESGGAGEQFF	TGTGCCAGCAGTGTGGAAAGCGGGGGGGCCGGTGAGCAGTTCTTC
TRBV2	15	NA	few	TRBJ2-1	CASSEKGGPYNEQFF	TGTGCCAGCAGTGAAAAAGGTGGACCCTACAATGAGCAGTTCTTC
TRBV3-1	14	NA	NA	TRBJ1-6	CASSQALYNSPLHF	TGTGCCAGCAGCCAAGCACTTTATAATTCACCCCTCCACTTT
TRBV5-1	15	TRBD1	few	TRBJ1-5	CASSSGTGGHQPQHF	TGCGCCAGCAGCTCCGGGACAGGGGGCCATCAGCCCCAGCATTTT
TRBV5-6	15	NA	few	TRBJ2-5	CASSFLTTIGETQYF	TGTGCCAGCAGCTTTCTAACTACAATCGGGGAGACCCAGTACTTC
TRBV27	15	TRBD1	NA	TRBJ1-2	CASSGGDRGSYGYTF	TGTGCCAGCAGTGGGGGGGACAGGGGGAGCTATGGCTACACCTTC
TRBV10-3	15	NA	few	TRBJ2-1	CAVRRDSSSYNEQFF	TGTGCCGTCCGGCGGGACAGTAGCTCCTACAATGAGCAGTTCTTC
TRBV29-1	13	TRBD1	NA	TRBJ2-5	CSGGDRVGETQHF	TGCAGCGGCGGGGACAGGGTCGGAGAGACCCAGCACTTC
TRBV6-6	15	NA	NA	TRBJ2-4	CASSYSRGVKNIQYF	TGTGCCAGCAGTTACTCGAGAGGGGTCAAAAACATTCAGTACTTC
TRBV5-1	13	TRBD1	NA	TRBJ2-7	CASSARDRTKIIF	TGCGCCAGCAGCGCCCGGGACAGAACCAAAATTATCTTC
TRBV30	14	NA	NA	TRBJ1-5	CAWSADSRGEPQHF	TGTGCCTGGAGCGCCGACAGCCGGGGGGAGCCCCAGCATTTT
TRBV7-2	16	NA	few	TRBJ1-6	CASSRSPGPTYSPLHF	TGTGCCAGCAGCCGCTCACCGGGACCCACTTATTCACCCCTCCACTTT
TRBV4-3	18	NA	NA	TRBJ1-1	CASSQDIGRVTGNTEAFF	TGCGCCAGCAGCCAAGATATCGGCAGAGTGACGGGGAACACTGAAGCTTTCTTT
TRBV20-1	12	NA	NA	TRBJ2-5	CSARVSRETQYF	TGCAGTGCTAGAGTTTCAAGGGAGACCCAGTACTTC
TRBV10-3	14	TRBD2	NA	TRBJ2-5	CASEESGGLGTQYF	TGTGCCTCAGAGGAGTCGGGGGGTTTAGGGACCCAGTACTTC
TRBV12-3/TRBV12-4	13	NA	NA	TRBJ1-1	CASSYTENTEAFF	TGTGCCAGCAGTTATACAGAGAACACTGAAGCTTTCTTT
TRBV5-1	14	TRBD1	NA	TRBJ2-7	CASSRQGFGETQYF	TGCGCCAGCAGTCGACAGGGTTTTGGGGAGACACAGTACTTC
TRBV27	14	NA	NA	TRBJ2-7	CASSFTPKDFVLFF	TGTGCCAGCAGTTTCACACCGAAAGATTTTGTTCTGTTCTTC
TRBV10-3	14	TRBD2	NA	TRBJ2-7	CAIRFGGSSYEQYF	TGTGCCATCAGATTCGGCGGGAGCTCCTACGAGCAGTACTTC
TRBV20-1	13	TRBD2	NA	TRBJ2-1	CSARDRDYREQFF	TGCAGTGCTAGAGACCGGGACTATCGTGAGCAGTTCTTC
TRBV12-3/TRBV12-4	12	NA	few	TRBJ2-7	CASRVGTYEQYF	TGTGCCAGCAGGGTAGGCACCTACGAGCAGTACTTC
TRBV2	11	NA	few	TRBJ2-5	CASRGQETQYF	TGTGCCAGCAGAGGCCAAGAGACCCAGTACTTC
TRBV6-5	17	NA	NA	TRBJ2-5	CASSYLGPTELNVEQYF	TGTGCCAGCAGTTATTTGGGCCCTACCGAATTGAACGTAGAGCAGTACTTC
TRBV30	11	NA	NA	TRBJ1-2	CAWNRGAGYTF	TGTGCCTGGAACAGAGGAGCAGGCTACACCTTC
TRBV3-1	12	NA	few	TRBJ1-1	CASSHQDRQAFF	TGTGCCAGCAGCCATCAGGATCGGCAGGCTTTCTTT
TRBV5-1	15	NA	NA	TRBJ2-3	CASSFNGQSADTQYF	TGCGCCAGCAGCTTCAACGGTCAATCTGCAGATACGCAGTATTTT
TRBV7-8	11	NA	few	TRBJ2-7	CASGYGGEQYF	TGTGCCAGCGGCTATGGGGGCGAGCAGTACTTC
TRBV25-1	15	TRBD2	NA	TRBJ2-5	CASSEWRGYQETQYF	TGTGCCAGCAGTGAATGGCGGGGGTACCAAGAGACCCAGTACTTC
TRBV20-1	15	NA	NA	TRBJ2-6	CSARTVSSGANVLTF	TGCAGTGCAAGGACCGTTAGCTCTGGGGCCAACGTCCTGACTTTC
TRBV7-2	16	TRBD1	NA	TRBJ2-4	CASSLVAGDSKNIQYF	TGTGCCAGCAGCTTAGTGGCAGGGGACAGCAAAAACATTCAGTACTTC
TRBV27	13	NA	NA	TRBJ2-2	CASSPSFAGELFF	TGTGCCAGCAGTCCCTCCTTTGCCGGGGAGCTGTTTTTT
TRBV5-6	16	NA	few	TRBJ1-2	CASSPSTGRPIEGYTF	TGTGCCAGCAGCCCGAGCACCGGGAGACCCATCGAAGGCTACACCTTC
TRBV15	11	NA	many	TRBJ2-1	CATSREDEQFF	TGTGCCACCAGCAGAGAGGATGAGCAGTTCTTC
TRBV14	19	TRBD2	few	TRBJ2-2	CASSELAGGLSRGTGELFF	TGTGCCAGCAGCGAACTAGCGGGGGGGCTCTCAAGAGGCACCGGGGAGCTGTTTTTT
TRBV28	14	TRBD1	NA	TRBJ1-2	CASSREDRAYGYTF	TGTGCCAGCAGTCGAGAGGACAGGGCCTATGGCTACACCTTC
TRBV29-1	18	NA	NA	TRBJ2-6	CSVWGRSEFGSGANVLTF	TGCAGCGTTTGGGGCCGGAGTGAATTTGGCTCTGGGGCCAACGTCCTGACTTTC
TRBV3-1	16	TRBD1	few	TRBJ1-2	CASSYLGQAANYGYTF	TGTGCCAGCAGCTACCTGGGACAGGCAGCTAACTATGGCTACACCTTC